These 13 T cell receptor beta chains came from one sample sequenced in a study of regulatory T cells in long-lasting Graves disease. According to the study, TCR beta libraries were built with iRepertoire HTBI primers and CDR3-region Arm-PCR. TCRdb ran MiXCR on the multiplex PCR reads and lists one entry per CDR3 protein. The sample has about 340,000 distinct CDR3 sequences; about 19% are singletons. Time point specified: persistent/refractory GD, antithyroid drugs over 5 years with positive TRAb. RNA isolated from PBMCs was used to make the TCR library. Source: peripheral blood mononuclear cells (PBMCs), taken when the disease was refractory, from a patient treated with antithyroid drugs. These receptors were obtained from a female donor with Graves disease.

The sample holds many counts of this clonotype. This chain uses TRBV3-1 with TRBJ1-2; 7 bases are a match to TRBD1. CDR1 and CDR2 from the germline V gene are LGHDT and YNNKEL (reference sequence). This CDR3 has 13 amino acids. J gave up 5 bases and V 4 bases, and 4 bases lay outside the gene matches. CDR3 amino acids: CASSRRDRYGYTF. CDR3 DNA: TGTGCCAGCAGCCGTCGGGACAGATATGGCTACACCTTC.

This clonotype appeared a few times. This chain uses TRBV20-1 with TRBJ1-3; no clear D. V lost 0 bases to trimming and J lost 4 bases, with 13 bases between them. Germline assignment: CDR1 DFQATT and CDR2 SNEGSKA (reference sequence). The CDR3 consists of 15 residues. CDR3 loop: CSARDSDRGGNTIYF. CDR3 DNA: TGCAGTGCTAGAGATTCGGACCGCGGAGGAAACACCATATATTTT.

CDR3 nucleotides: TGTGCCAGCAGCCACTTAGGGTACAGGGACCTCTATAGCAATCAGCCCCAGCATTTT. It yields the protein CASSHLGYRDLYSNQPQHF. The rearrangement links TRBV7-3 to TRBJ1-5, with a possible D match to TRBD1 (6 bases). The CDR3 has 19 residues. CDR1 SGHTA and CDR2 FQGTGA come from the germline V gene. V gave up 5 bases and J gave up 0 bases, with 23 bases separating them.

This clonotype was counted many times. CDR3 region: CASRPGTGDPEQYF. The DNA for the CDR3 is TGTGCCAGCCGTCCCGGGACAGGGGATCCCGAGCAGTACTTC. The chain combines TRBV28 with TRBJ2-7; 10 bases match TRBD1. The CDR3 is 14 residues long. V shed 8 bases and J 6 bases; nucleotides not matched to a gene: 10. The V gene's germline CDR1 is MDHEN and CDR2 SYDVKM.

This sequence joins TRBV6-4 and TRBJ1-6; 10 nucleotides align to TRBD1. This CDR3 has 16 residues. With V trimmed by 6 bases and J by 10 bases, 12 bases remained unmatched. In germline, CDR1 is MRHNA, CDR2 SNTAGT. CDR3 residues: CASSKQPGQGMSPLHF. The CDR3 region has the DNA TGTGCCAGCAGCAAGCAACCGGGACAGGGGATGTCACCCCTCCACTTT.

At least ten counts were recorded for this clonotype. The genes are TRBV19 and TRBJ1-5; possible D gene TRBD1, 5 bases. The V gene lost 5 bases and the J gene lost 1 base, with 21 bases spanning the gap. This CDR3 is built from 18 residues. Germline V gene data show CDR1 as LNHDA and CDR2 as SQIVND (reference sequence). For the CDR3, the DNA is TGTGCCAGTAGTTTAGGATCCGGAAGGGGAGGGAGCAATCAGCCCCAGCATTTT. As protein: CASSLGSGRGGSNQPQHF. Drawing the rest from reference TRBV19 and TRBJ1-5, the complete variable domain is DGGITQSPKYLFRKEGQNVTLSCEQNLNHDAMYWYRQDPGQGLRLIYYSQIVNDFQKGDIAEGYSVSREKKESFPLTVTSAQKNPTAFYLCASSLGSGRGGSNQPQHFGDGTRLSIL.

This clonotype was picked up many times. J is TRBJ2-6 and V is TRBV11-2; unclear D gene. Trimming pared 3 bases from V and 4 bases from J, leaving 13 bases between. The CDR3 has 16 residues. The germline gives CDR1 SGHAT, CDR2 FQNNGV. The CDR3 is CASSFGRRSGANVLTF. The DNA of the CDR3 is TGTGCCAGCAGCTTCGGCCGACGGTCCGGGGCCAACGTCCTGACTTTC.

CDR3 sequence (DNA): TGTGCCAGCAGCGTAGGGTGGGGGAGAGGGCAGCCCCAGCATTTT. This sequence encodes CASSVGWGRGQPQHF. V and J are TRBV9 and TRBJ1-5; weak D call: TRBD1 (5 bases). Per the germline V gene, CDR1 is SGDLS and CDR2 is YYNGEE. The CDR3 runs 15 residues. V was clipped by 0 bases and J by 7 bases, with 14 bases between them.

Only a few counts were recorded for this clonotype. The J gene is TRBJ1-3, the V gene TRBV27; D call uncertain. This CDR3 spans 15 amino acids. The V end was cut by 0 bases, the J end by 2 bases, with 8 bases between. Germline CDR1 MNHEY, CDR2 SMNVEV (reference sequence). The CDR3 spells CASSLSQVAGNTIYF. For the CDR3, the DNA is TGTGCCAGCAGTTTATCCCAGGTTGCTGGAAACACCATATATTTT.

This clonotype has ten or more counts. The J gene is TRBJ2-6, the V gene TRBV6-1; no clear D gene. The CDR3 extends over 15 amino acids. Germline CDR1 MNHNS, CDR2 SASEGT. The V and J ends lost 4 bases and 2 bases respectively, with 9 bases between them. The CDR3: CASSAGPTGANVLTF. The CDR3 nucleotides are TGTGCCAGCAGTGCCGGCCCGACTGGGGCCAACGTCCTGACTTTC.

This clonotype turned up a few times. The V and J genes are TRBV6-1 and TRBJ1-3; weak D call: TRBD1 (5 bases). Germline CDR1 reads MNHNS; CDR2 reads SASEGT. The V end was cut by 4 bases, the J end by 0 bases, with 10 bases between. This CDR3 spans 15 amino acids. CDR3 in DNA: TGTGCCAGCAGTGGTCGACAGAGCTCTGGAAACACCATATATTTT. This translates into CASSGRQSSGNTIYF.

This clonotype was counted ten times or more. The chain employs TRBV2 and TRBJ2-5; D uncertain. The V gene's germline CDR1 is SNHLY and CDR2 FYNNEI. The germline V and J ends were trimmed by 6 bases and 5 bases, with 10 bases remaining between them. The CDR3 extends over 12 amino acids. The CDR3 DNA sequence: TGTGCCAGCAGCCAACAGACGGAGACCCAGTACTTC. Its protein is CASSQQTETQYF.

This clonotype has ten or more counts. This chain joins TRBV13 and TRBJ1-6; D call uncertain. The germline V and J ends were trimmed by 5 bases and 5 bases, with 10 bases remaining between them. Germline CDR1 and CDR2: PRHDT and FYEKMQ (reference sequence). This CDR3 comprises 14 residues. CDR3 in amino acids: CASSQGRDNSPLHF. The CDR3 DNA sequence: TGTGCCAGCAGCCAAGGACGGGATAATTCACCCCTCCACTTT.